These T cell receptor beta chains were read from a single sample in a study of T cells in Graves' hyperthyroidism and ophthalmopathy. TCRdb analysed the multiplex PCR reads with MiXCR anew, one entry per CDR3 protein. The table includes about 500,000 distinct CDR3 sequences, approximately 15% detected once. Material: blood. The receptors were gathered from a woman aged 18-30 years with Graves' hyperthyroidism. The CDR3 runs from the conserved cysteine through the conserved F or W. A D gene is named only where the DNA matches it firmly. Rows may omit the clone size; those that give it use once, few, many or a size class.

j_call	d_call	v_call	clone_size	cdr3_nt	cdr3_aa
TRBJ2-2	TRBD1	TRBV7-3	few	TGTGCCAGCAGCTTACTGGGACAGGGGGCCGGGGAGCTGTTTTTT	CASSLLGQGAGELFF
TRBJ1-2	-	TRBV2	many	TGTGCCAGCATTGGGGGAGCCTATGGCTACACCTTC	CASIGGAYGYTF
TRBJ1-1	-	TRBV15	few	TGTGCCACCAGCACGAACACGGTCGGGACTGAAGCTTTCTTT	CATSTNTVGTEAFF
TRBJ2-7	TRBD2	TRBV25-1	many	TGTGCCAGCACGACTAGCGGGAGGATATCCCGTTCCTACGAGCAGTACTTC	CASTTSGRISRSYEQYF
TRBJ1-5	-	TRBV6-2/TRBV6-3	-	TGTGCCAGCAGTGGCCGCGCGATCACAGGCCCTAATCAGCCCCAGCATTTT	CASSGRAITGPNQPQHF
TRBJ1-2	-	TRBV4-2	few	TGTGCCAGCAGCCAAGACGGCGATTGGTATGGCTACACCTTC	CASSQDGDWYGYTF
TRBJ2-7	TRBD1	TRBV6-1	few	TGTGCCAGCAGTCGGGCTGGGACAGGGGCCGAGCAGTACTTC	CASSRAGTGAEQYF
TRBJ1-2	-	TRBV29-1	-	TGCAGCGTTGAAGGGACCGGTGGCTACACCTTC	CSVEGTGGYTF
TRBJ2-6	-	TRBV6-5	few	TGTGCCAGCAGTTACTCGCGCTCTGGGGCCAACGTCCTGACTTTC	CASSYSRSGANVLTF
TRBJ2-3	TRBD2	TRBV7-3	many	TGTGCCAGCAGCTTATACGGACCGGGACTAGCGGGAGAACTGGGAGATACGCAGTATTTT	CASSLYGPGLAGELGDTQYF
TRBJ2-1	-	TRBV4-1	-	TGCGCCAGCAGCCGGGGGAACAATGAGCAGTTCTTC	CASSRGNNEQFF
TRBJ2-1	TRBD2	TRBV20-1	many	TGCAGTGCTTCAGAGCGGGATCCCTACAATGAGCAGTTCTTC	CSASERDPYNEQFF
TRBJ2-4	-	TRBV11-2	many	TGTGCCAGCAGCTTAGTATACGGGGCCAAAAACATTCAGTACTTC	CASSLVYGAKNIQYF
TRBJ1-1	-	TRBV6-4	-	TGTGCCAGCAGTGCCCTCGGTGGGGGGAACACTGAAGCTTTCTTT	CASSALGGGNTEAFF
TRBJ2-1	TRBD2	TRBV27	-	TGTGCCAGCAGTCCGCCTAGCGGGAGGGAATACAATGAGCAGTTCTTC	CASSPPSGREYNEQFF
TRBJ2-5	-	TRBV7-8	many	TGTGCCAGCAGCTTAGGGACCGTGAAAGAGACCCAGTACTTC	CASSLGTVKETQYF
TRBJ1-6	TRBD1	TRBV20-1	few	TGCAGTGCCGAGAGGAGGACAGGGCGAGATTCACCCCTCCACTTT	CSAERRTGRDSPLHF
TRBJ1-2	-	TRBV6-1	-	TGTGCCAGCATATCACAGGTCTATGGCTACACCTTC	CASISQVYGYTF
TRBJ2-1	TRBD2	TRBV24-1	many	TGTGCCTCGGGGACTAGCGGGAGTGGTGAGCAGTTCTTC	CASGTSGSGEQFF
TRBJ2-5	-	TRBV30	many	TGTGCCTGGATTGACCCTTTAGAGAGGTTGCAAGAGACCCAGTACTTC	CAWIDPLERLQETQYF
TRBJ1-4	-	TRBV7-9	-	TGTGCCAGCAGCTTTTCTACGACTGTAACTGAACTGTTTTTT	CASSFSTTVTELFF
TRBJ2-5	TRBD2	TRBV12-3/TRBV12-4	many	TGTGCCAGCAGTTTTGCCCTAGCGGGGGCGGGGGCCCAGTACTTC	CASSFALAGAGAQYF
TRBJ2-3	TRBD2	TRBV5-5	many	TGTGCCAGCAGCTGGCTAGCGGGGGGCACAGATACGCAGTATTTT	CASSWLAGGTDTQYF
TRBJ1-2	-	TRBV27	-	TGTGCCAGCAGTTTTGGGGGGCGTCGGGGTCTCTACCACTATGGCTACACCTTC	CASSFGGRRGLYHYGYTF
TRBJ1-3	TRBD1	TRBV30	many	TGTGCCTGGGGGACAGGGGTTACCGCCATATATTTT	CAWGTGVTAIYF
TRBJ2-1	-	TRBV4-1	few	TGCGCCAGCAGAGAGCGGGACAGCCCCTACAATGAGCAGTTCTTC	CASRERDSPYNEQFF
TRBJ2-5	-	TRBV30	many	TGTGCCTGGAGTGTCGGGGCAGGCCAAGAGACCCAGTACTTC	CAWSVGAGQETQYF
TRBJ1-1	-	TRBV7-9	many	TGTGCCAGCAGCCCAGCGGTCGTCGTGGCTAAAGCTTTCTTT	CASSPAVVVAKAFF
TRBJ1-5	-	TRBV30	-	TGTGCCTTTCAGGTAGGCCCATCACAGCCCCAGCATTTT	CAFQVGPSQPQHF
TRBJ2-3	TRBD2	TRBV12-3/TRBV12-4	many	TGTGCCAGCAGTTCCGGACTAGCGGGATTATGGGATACGCAGTATTTT	CASSSGLAGLWDTQYF
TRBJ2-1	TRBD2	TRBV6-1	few	TGTGCCAGCAGTGACGGAGCGGGAGATGAGCAGTTCTTC	CASSDGAGDEQFF
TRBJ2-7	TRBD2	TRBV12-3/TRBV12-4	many	TGTGCCAGCAGTTTTAGCGGGAGCGGATCGCGGGAGCAGTACTTC	CASSFSGSGSREQYF
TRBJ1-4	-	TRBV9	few	TGTGCCAGCAGCTCAGGGACAAGTAATGAAAAACTGTTTTTT	CASSSGTSNEKLFF
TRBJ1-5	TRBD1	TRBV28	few	TGTGCCAGCAGTTTAGACAGGGGTTTGGCCCAGCATTTT	CASSLDRGLAQHF
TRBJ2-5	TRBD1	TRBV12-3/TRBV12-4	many	TGTGCCAGCAGCGACAGGGGAAAAGAGACCCAGTACTTC	CASSDRGKETQYF
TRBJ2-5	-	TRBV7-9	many	TGTGCCAGCAGCCCCACCCGCCCCGGGGAGACCCAGTACTTC	CASSPTRPGETQYF
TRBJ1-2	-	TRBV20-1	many	TGCAGTGCTATGATAGACAGCCTCTATGGCTACACCTTC	CSAMIDSLYGYTF
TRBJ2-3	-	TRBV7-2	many	TGTGCCAGCAGCCCTAGATTCCAAAGAGCAGATACGCAGTATTTT	CASSPRFQRADTQYF
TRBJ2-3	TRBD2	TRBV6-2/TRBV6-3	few	TGCGCCAGCAGGCCTATAGCGGGAGAAGGGACAGATACGCAGTATTTT	CASRPIAGEGTDTQYF
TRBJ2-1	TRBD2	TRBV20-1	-	TGCAGTGCTGCCATGCTAGCGGGAGGGGGGAATGAGCAGTTCTTC	CSAAMLAGGGNEQFF
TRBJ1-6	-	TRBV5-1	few	TGCGCCAGCAGCACCTCCTATAATTCACCCCTCCACTTT	CASSTSYNSPLHF
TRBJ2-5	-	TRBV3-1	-	TGTGCCAGCAGCCAAGTACAGGTACAAGAGACCCAGTACTTC	CASSQVQVQETQYF
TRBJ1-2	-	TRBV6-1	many	TGTGCCGGCCGGGGCGGGGATGGCTACACCTTC	CAGRGGDGYTF
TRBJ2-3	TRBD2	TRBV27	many	TGTGCCAGCAGTTTACCAATAGCGGGAGGGCCGAGCACAGATACGCAGTATTTT	CASSLPIAGGPSTDTQYF
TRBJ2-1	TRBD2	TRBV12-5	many	TGTGCTAGTGGTTCCCTTCCCGGGACTAGCGGTTACAATGAGCAGTTCTTC	CASGSLPGTSGYNEQFF
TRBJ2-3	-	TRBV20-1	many	TGCAGTGCTAGTGGGCTAGCTATAGATACGCAGTATTTT	CSASGLAIDTQYF
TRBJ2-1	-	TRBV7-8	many	TGTGCCAGCAGCTTAGCGGAGTACAATGAGCAGTTCTTC	CASSLAEYNEQFF